This T cell receptor (beta chain) is from a study of blood T cell repertoires in COVID-19. Study summary: The origin of the acute and convalescent COVID-19 samples was the United States, Italy and Spain. PBMCs, B-cell-depleted T cells, or T cells provided the cDNA or gDNA that made up the material.

In its sample, this clone was seen once. Original analysis: Cell counts per sample came from amplifying reference gene primers. Sequenced by immunoSEQ multiplex PCR; TCRdb stores in-frame clones only, minus some. The V and J calls and clone size come from that table; D and trimming were worked out from the DNA. The sample consists of under 85,000 clones, around 83% of them appearing once. V was shortened by 4 bases and J by 5 bases, with 9 bases between the two germline ends. This CDR3 spans 12 amino acids. Germline V gene data show CDR1 as SNHLY and CDR2 as FYNNEI. The chain couples TRBV2 to TRBJ2-7, with D perhaps matching TRBD1 (6 bases). Sequencing used peripheral blood. The source is a man aged 50-60 years with active COVID-19. CDR3 nucleotides: TGTGCCAGCAGTGGGCAGGGGCACGAGCAGTACTTC. It encodes CASSGQGHEQYF.